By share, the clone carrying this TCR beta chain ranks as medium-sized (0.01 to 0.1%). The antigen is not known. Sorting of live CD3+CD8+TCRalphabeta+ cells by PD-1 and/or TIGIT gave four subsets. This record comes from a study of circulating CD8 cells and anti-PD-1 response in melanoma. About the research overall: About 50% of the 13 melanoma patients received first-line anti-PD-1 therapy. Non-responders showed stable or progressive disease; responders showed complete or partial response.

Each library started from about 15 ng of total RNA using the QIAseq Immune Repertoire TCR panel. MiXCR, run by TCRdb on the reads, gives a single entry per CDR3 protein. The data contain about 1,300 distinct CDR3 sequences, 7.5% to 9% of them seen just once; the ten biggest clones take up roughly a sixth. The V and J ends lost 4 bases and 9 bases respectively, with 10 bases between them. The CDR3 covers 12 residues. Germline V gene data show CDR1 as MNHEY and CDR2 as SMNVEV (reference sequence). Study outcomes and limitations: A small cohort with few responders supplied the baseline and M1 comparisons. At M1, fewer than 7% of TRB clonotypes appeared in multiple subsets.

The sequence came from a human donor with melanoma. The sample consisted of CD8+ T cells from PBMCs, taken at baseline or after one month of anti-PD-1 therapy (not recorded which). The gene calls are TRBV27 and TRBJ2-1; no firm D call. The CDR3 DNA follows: TGTGCCAGCAGTTCGTCTCGCGGTGAGCAGTTCTTC. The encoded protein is CASSSSRGEQFF.